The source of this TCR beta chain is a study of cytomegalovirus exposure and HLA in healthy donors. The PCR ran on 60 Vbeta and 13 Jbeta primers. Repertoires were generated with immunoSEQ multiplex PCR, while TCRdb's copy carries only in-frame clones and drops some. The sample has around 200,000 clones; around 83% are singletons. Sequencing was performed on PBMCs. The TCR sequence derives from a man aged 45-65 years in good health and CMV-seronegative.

The CDR3 sequence is CASSGEQGFSGYTF. CDR3 nucleotides: TGTGCCAGCAGTGGGGAGCAGGGGTTTAGTGGCTACACCTTC. The chain recombines TRBV2 with TRBJ1-2; D perhaps matches TRBD1 (6 bases). Germline CDR1 and CDR2: SNHLY and FYNNEI. The CDR3 runs to 14 residues. Trimming cost V 4 bases and J 7 bases, with 16 bases left between them.